These 24 T cell receptor beta chains came from one sample sequenced in a study of PD-L1 blockade in urothelial cancer (dated by TCRdb to about 2017). The time point label of this sample denotes: pretreatment peripheral blood. Library creation used the immunoSEQ multiplex PCR assay. TCRdb carries this immuneACCESS record with in-frame sequences only. Its versions omit some clonotypes, under half of them owing to an unresolved V gene in the studies checked, with the rest unexplained. This sample comprises roughly 130,000 clones, approximately 84% of them detected only once. Together, the top ten hold 3.2% of the sample. This specimen was PBMCs, taken around atezolizumab (anti-PD-L1) treatment. The receptors shown here come from a man over 45 with urothelial cancer.

V usage is TRBV28 and J usage is TRBJ1-2; 8 positions match TRBD1. V lost 8 bases and J lost 7; bases outside the gene matches: 15. The CDR3 is made up of 15 amino acids. CDR1 and CDR2 (germline): MDHEN, SYDVKM. This CDR3 reads CASVNVRGRRGGYTF. The CDR3 coding sequence is TGTGCCAGCGTCAACGTCAGGGGGCGCCGGGGTGGCTACACCTTC.

This sequence joins TRBV7-3 and TRBJ2-2; 15 bases are a match to TRBD2. Germline V gene sequence: CDR1 SGHTA, CDR2 FQGTGA. This CDR3 is 16 amino acids long. V lost 5 bases and J lost 6; bases outside the gene matches: 4. The CDR3 DNA reads as TGTGCCAGCAGCAGGGGGACTAGCGGGAGGCCCGGGGAGCTGTTTTTT. This gives the protein CASSRGTSGRPGELFF.

This chain uses TRBV6-5 with TRBJ2-3; 8 nucleotides align to TRBD1. In germline, CDR1 is MNHEY, CDR2 SVGAGI. V shed 4 bases, J shed 0 bases, and the junction held 3 bases outside the gene matches. CDR3 length equals 15 residues. CDR3 coding DNA: TGTGCCAGCAGTTTCCAGGGGGCAAGCACAGATACGCAGTATTTT. Its translation: CASSFQGASTDTQYF.

This chain joins TRBV15 and TRBJ2-5; TRBD2 might be the D (5 bases). This CDR3 is built from 15 residues. Germline CDR1 reads LNHNV; CDR2 reads YYDKDF (reference sequence). V lost 0 bases and J 0 bases, leaving 8 bases between the germline ends. The CDR3 spells CATSRDTGNQETQYF. CDR3 sequence (DNA): TGTGCCACCAGCAGAGATACGGGGAACCAAGAGACCCAGTACTTC.

V gene TRBV2 combines with J gene TRBJ2-3; D might be TRBD2 (6 bases). This CDR3 spans 15 amino acids. Germline V gene data show CDR1 as SNHLY and CDR2 as FYNNEI. The V end lost 2 bases, the J end lost 0 bases, and 9 bases lay between the germline ends. The CDR3 DNA reads TGTGCCAGCAGTGAACGGGGGAAGAGCACAGATACGCAGTATTTT. Protein: CASSERGKSTDTQYF.

This clone came up a few times. J is TRBJ1-2 and V is TRBV30; D is unclear. Germline loops: CDR1 GTSNPN, CDR2 SVGIG (reference sequence). The CDR3 extends over 14 amino acids. Between the trimmed V and J ends, which lost 3 bases and 4 bases, there was a span of 15 bases. The CDR3 spells CAWRTHNSAYGYTF. The CDR3 DNA reads as TGTGCCTGGAGGACCCACAACAGTGCCTATGGCTACACCTTC.

The chain couples TRBV30 to TRBJ2-4, with 14 bases lining up with TRBD2. The CDR3 runs to 16 residues. CDR1 is GTSNPN and CDR2 is SVGIG in the germline V gene (reference sequence). V was clipped by 1 base and J by 9 bases; unmatched bases: 8. CDR3 amino acids: CAWSATGTSGSTIQYF. CDR3 coding DNA: TGTGCCTGGAGTGCTACCGGGACTAGCGGGAGCACCATTCAGTACTTC.

This chain links TRBV2 with TRBJ2-2; TRBD1 is a possible D gene (6 bases). The CDR3 loop spans 16 amino acids. Trimming removed 7 bases from V and 4 bases from J, with 19 bases in between. The germline V gene has CDR1 SNHLY and CDR2 FYNNEI. For the CDR3, the DNA is TGTGCCAGCACCCAAGTCCTGGGGGCGGGCACCGGGGAGCTGTTTTTT. This encodes CASTQVLGAGTGELFF.

The chain uses TRBV28 and TRBJ2-1; 8 bases map to TRBD1. Per the germline V gene, CDR1 is MDHEN and CDR2 is SYDVKM. CDR3 length equals 15 residues. The junction had 6 bases not matched to a gene; V was cut back by 3 bases and J by 5 bases. The DNA for the CDR3 is TGTGCCAGCAGTTTGGGACAGGCGTCGAACAATGAGCAGTTCTTC. Protein sequence: CASSLGQASNNEQFF.

The chain recombines TRBV7-6 with TRBJ1-5, with D possibly TRBD1 on 5 matching bases. The V and J ends lost 0 bases and 1 base respectively, with 13 bases between them. The CDR3 has 17 residues. CDR1 is SGHVS and CDR2 is FNYEAQ in the germline V gene. The CDR3 region is CASSLAPPQGSNQPQHF. The CDR3 region has the DNA TGTGCCAGCAGCTTAGCTCCCCCCCAGGGCAGCAATCAGCCCCAGCATTTT.

The chain employs TRBV21-1 and TRBJ1-5; TRBD1 reflects the table's D call only, with no check against the DNA. TRBV21-1 is shown as a pseudogene. The CDR3 is 21 residues long. In DNA form, the CDR3 reads TGTGCCAGCAGCAAATGGAGTTTAGGTGGACAGAAGGCTTCGAGCAATCAGCCCCAGCATTTT. It yields the protein CASSKWSLGGQKASSNQPQHF.

The rearrangement uses TRBV5-6 and TRBJ1-3; unclear D gene. The CDR3 covers 14 residues. Per the germline V gene, CDR1 is SGHDT and CDR2 is YYEEEE. V lost 7 bases, J lost 1 base, and 12 bases lay in between. CDR3 residues: CASGTGVSGNTIYF. The CDR3 coding sequence is TGTGCCAGCGGAACGGGAGTTTCTGGAAACACCATATATTTT.

The chain links TRBV5-1 to TRBJ2-3; 7 nucleotides align to TRBD2. The CDR3 length is 16 residues. V trimming: 3 bases; J trimming: 5 bases; junction bases outside the gene matches: 12. The germline V gene has CDR1 SGHRS and CDR2 YFSETQ. For the CDR3, the DNA is TGCGCCAGCAGCTGGTTCGGGGGAGGGCGGGAAGATACGCAGTATTTT. Its protein is CASSWFGGGREDTQYF.

This clone was counted a single time. The chain has TRBV30 and TRBJ2-7; possible D gene TRBD2, 6 bases. CDR1 is GTSNPN and CDR2 is SVGIG in the germline V gene (reference sequence). The CDR3 extends over 15 amino acids. Trimming took off 2 bases at V and 2 bases at J, with 16 bases between the two ends. In DNA form, the CDR3 reads TGTGCCTGGAGTCGCGGCGGTAGCGGCACCTACGAGCAGTACTTC. Translated: CAWSRGGSGTYEQYF.

This clone was detected only once. This sequence joins TRBV28 and TRBJ2-1; D gene ambiguous. With 3 bases removed from V and 9 bases from J, the gap between germline ends came to 12 bases. Germline CDR1 is MDHEN and CDR2 is SYDVKM. The CDR3 runs 13 residues. The CDR3 sequence is CASSLYLVGEQFF. Here the CDR3 DNA reads TGTGCCAGCAGTTTGTATCTAGTAGGTGAGCAGTTCTTC.

The rearrangement uses TRBV5-1 and TRBJ1-1, with D perhaps TRBD1 (6 bases). The germline V gene encodes CDR1 SGHRS and CDR2 YFSETQ. This CDR3 region has 14 residues. With 6 bases removed from V and 5 bases from J, the gap between germline ends came to 17 bases. CDR3 sequence reads: CASTNGDRTTEAFF. CDR3 coding DNA: TGCGCCAGCACCAACGGTGACAGGACGACTGAAGCTTTCTTT. The full variable domain, its missing parts supplied by reference TRBV5-1 and TRBJ1-1, is KAGVTQTPRYLIKTRGQQVTLSCSPISGHRSVSWYQQTPGQGLQFLFEYFSETQRNKGNFPGRFSGRQFSNSRSEMNVSTLELGDSALYLCASTNGDRTTEAFFGQGTRLTVV.

The rearrangement links TRBV6-5 to TRBJ2-1; D may be TRBD2 (5 bases). This CDR3 region has 11 residues. CDR1 is MNHEY, CDR2 SVGAGI, per germline. V was clipped by 4 bases and J by 11 bases, with 9 bases between them. This CDR3 is CASSSERKQFF. DNA of the CDR3: TGTGCCAGCAGTTCTGAGCGGAAGCAGTTCTTC.

CDR3 sequence (DNA): TGTGCCAGCAGCTTAAGGCAGGGGGGCAATCAGCCCCAGCATTTT. Encoded protein: CASSLRQGGNQPQHF. The rearrangement uses TRBV7-2 and TRBJ1-5; 7 positions agree with TRBD1. From germline, CDR1 is SGHTA and CDR2 FQGNSA. V lost 2 bases and J lost 2; bases outside the gene matches: 3. The CDR3 totals 15 residues.

V usage is TRBV6-5 and J usage is TRBJ1-2; unclear D gene. This CDR3 region has 13 residues. V was trimmed by 6 bases and J by 0 bases, leaving 8 bases between them. Germline V gene data show CDR1 as MNHEY and CDR2 as SVGAGI. CDR3 amino acids: CASSQKANYGYTF. The CDR3 nucleotides read TGTGCCAGCAGCCAGAAAGCTAACTATGGCTACACCTTC.

This chain uses TRBV5-1 with TRBJ1-3, with D hard to call. V was trimmed by 6 bases and J by 0 bases, leaving 13 bases between them. CDR1 is SGHRS, CDR2 YFSETQ, per germline. The CDR3 runs 15 residues. In DNA form, the CDR3 reads TGCGCCAGCACAATCGGCGGAGACTCTGGAAACACCATATATTTT. Residues: CASTIGGDSGNTIYF.

Written as DNA, the CDR3 is TGTGCCAGCAGCCTCGCCGGCGCGGGAGTGGGGACGTGGCAGTTCTTC. Protein sequence: CASSLAGAGVGTWQFF. The chain combines TRBV9 with TRBJ2-1, with 7 bases matching TRBD2. Germline lookup yields CDR1 SGDLS and CDR2 YYNGEE. The CDR3 covers 16 residues. J gave up 12 bases and V 4 bases, and 19 bases lay outside the gene matches.

V and J are TRBV7-3 and TRBJ1-1; TRBD1 matches at 8 bases. The CDR3 is 14 residues long. CDR1 SGHTA and CDR2 FQGTGA come from the germline V gene. J was trimmed by 9 bases and V by 5 bases; bases with no gene match: 11. Here the CDR3 reads CASSQSQSGGKAFF. Written as DNA, the CDR3 is TGTGCCAGCAGCCAGTCGCAATCAGGGGGCAAAGCTTTCTTT.

The rearrangement uses TRBV6-5 and TRBJ2-7; 12 nucleotides match TRBD2. The length of the CDR3 is 16 residues. Germline V gene sequence: CDR1 MNHEY, CDR2 SVGAGI. The J segment lost 0 bases and the V segment lost 0 bases, leaving 0 bases of the junction unmatched. CDR3 DNA: TGTGCCAGCAGTTACTCGACTAGCGGGAGCTCCTACGAGCAGTACTTC. Its translation: CASSYSTSGSSYEQYF.

The V call is TRBV5-8, the J call TRBJ2-1; 10 bases agree with TRBD1. CDR3 length: 15 residues. Germline lookup yields CDR1 SGHTS and CDR2 YDEGEE. V lost 4 bases, J lost 7 bases, and 8 bases stayed unmatched. The CDR3 here is CASSPWTGGSNEQFF. The CDR3 DNA is TGTGCCAGCAGCCCTTGGACAGGGGGGAGTAATGAGCAGTTCTTC. Full variable domain (outside the CDR3, taken from reference TRBV5-8 and TRBJ2-1): EAGVTQSPTHLIKTRGQQATLRCSPISGHTSVYWYQQALGLGLQFLLWYDEGEERNRGNFPPRFSGRQFPNYSSELNVNALELEDSALYLCASSPWTGGSNEQFFGPGTRLTVL.